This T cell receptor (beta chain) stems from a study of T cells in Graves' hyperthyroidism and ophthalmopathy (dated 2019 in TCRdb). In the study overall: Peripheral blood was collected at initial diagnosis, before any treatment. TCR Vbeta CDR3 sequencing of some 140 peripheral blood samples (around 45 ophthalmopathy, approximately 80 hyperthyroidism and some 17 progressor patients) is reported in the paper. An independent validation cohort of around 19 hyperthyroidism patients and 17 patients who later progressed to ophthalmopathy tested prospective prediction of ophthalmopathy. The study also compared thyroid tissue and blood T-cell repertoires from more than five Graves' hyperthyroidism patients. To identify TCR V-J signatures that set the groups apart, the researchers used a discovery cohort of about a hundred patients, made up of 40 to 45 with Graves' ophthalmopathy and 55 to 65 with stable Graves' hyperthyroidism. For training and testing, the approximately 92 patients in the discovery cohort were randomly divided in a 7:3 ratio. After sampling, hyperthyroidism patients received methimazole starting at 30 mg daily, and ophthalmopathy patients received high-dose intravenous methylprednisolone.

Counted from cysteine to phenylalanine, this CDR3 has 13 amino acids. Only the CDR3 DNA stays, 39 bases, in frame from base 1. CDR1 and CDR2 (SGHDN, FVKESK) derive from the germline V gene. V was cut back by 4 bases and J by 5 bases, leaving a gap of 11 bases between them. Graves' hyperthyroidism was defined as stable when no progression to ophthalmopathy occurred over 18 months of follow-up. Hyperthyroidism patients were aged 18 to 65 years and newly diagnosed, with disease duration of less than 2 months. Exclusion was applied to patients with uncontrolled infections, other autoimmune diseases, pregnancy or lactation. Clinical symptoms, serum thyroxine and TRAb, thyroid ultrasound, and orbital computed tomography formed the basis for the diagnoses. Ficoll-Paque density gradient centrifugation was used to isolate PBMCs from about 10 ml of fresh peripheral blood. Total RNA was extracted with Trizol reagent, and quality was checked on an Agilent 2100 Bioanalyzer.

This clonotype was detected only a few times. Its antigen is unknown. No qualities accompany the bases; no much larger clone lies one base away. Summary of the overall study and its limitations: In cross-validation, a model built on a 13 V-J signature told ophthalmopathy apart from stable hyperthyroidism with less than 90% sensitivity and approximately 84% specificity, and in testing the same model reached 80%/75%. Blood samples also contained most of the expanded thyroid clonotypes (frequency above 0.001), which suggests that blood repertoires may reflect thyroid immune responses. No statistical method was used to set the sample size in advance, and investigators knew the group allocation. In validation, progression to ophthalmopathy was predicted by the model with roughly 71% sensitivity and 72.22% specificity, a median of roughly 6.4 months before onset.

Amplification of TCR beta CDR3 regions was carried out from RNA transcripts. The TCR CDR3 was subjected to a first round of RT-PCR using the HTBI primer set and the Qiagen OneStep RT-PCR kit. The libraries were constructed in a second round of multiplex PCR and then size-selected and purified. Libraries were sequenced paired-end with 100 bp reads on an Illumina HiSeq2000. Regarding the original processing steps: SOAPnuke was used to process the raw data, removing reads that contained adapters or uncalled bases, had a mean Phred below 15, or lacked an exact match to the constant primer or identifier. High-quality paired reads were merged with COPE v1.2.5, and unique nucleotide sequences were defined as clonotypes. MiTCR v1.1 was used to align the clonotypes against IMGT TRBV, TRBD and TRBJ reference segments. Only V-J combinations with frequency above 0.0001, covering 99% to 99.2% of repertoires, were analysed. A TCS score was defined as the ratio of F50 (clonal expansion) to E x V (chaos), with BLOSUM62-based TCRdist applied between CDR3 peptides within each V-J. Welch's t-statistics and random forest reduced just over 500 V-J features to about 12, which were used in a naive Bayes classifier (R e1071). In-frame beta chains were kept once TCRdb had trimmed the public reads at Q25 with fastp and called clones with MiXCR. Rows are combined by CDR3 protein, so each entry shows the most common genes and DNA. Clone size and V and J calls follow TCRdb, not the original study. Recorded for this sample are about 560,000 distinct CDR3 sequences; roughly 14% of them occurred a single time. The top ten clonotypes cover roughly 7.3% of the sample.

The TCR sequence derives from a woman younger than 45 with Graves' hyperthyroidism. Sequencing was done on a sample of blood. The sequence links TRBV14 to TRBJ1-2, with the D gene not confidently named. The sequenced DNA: TGTGCCAGCAGCCGCGAGTTCGAATATGGCTACACCTTC. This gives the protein CASSREFEYGYTF.